One sample yielded the 23 T cell receptor beta chains listed below, sequenced in a study of CD8 T cells in ankylosing spondylitis. In TCRdb, the 5' RACE reads were re-called with MiXCR into one record per CDR3 protein. The table has 200,000 to 250,000 distinct CDR3 sequences, 10% seen once. Input material: blood, either unsorted or a sorted T cell fraction (not recorded which). Receptor source: a male donor with ankylosing spondylitis or in good health (not recorded which).

This clonotype was counted many times. J is TRBJ2-5 and V is TRBV20-1; 8 bases line up with TRBD1. The CDR3 is 13 amino acids. Germline V gives CDR1 DFQATT, CDR2 SNEGSKA (reference sequence). The J segment lost 4 bases and the V segment lost 2 bases, leaving 3 bases of the junction unmatched. The CDR3 here is CSARRQGRETQYF. The CDR3, as DNA: TGCAGTGCTAGACGACAGGGGCGAGAGACCCAGTACTTC.

This clonotype was observed a single time. This may be a read error, as it is one base from a much larger clone. The chain recombines TRBV7-2 with TRBJ1-1; 7 bases fit TRBD1. Germline V CDR1 and CDR2: SGHTA, FQGNSA. V dropped 5 bases and J dropped 10; count of bases not matched to a gene: 7. The CDR3 is made up of 12 amino acids. The CDR3 loop is CASSAWDSGAFF. The CDR3 bases are TGTGCCAGCAGCGCCTGGGACAGCGGAGCTTTCTTT.

The table lists this clonotype with many counts. This chain joins TRBV5-1 and TRBJ2-7; 7 nucleotides match TRBD2. Trimming cost V 4 bases and J 6 bases; bases outside gene matches: 10. The CDR3 runs to 14 residues. Germline CDR1 reads SGHRS; CDR2 reads YFSETQ. The CDR3 here is CASSTTSAVAEQYF. As DNA, the CDR3 is TGCGCCAGCAGCACAACTAGCGCTGTAGCCGAGCAGTACTTC. The whole variable domain, remainder taken from reference TRBV5-1 and TRBJ2-7, is KAGVTQTPRYLIKTRGQQVTLSCSPISGHRSVSWYQQTPGQGLQFLFEYFSETQRNKGNFPGRFSGRQFSNSRSEMNVSTLELGDSALYLCASSTTSAVAEQYFGPGTRLTVT.

This clonotype was detected a few times. This chain joins TRBV20-1 and TRBJ1-2, with 7 positions matching TRBD1. This CDR3 has 13 amino acids. After removal of 4 bases from V and 7 bases from J, the junction contained 9 bases not matched to a gene. CDR1 is DFQATT, CDR2 SNEGSKA, per germline (reference sequence). The CDR3: CSAMDRTSRGYTF. Written as DNA, the CDR3 is TGCAGTGCTATGGACAGGACATCCCGTGGCTACACCTTC.

This clonotype was counted many times. The CDR3 coding sequence is TGTGCCAGCAGTTACCCGCTCCGGGCCGAAGAGGGACGGGGGTCGTTAAACACAGATACGCAGTATTTT. Its protein product is CASSYPLRAEEGRGSLNTDTQYF. The chain is built from TRBV6-2 or TRBV6-3 and TRBJ2-3; possible D gene TRBD2, 6 bases. The germline V gene has CDR1 MNHEY and CDR2 SVGEGT. This CDR3 is 23 amino acids long. Trimming stripped 2 bases from V and 2 bases from J, with 35 bases between.

This clonotype was detected only a few times. The chain is built from TRBV27 and TRBJ2-1, with 8 bases identical to TRBD2. CDR1 and CDR2 from the germline V gene are MNHEY and SMNVEV (reference sequence). The CDR3 is made up of 15 amino acids. J was trimmed by 1 base and V by 3 bases; bases with no gene match: 2. CDR3 amino acids: CASSFRLASYNEQFF. CDR3 nucleotide sequence: TGTGCCAGCAGTTTCCGACTAGCGTCCTACAATGAGCAGTTCTTC.

The chain couples TRBV2 to TRBJ2-2; tentatively, D is TRBD1 or TRBD2 (5 bases each). V gave up 11 bases and J gave up 3 bases, with 13 bases separating them. The CDR3 length is 13 residues. Per the germline V gene, CDR1 is SNHLY and CDR2 is FYNNEI. The CDR3, as DNA: TGTGCCGGGGGAACACGGGACACCGGGGAGCTGTTTTTT. Its translation: CAGGTRDTGELFF.

This clonotype was found a few times. J is TRBJ2-7 and V is TRBV20-1, with TRBD2 identical over 7 bases. This CDR3 spans 16 amino acids. Germline values: CDR1 DFQATT, CDR2 SNEGSKA (reference sequence). The J segment lost 5 bases and the V segment lost 0 bases, leaving 13 bases of the junction unmatched. The CDR3 protein is CSARESRGVDKDEQYF. CDR3 nucleotides: TGCAGTGCTAGAGAGAGTCGGGGGGTGGATAAAGACGAGCAGTACTTC.

This clonotype was seen repeatedly, ten times or more. The V call is TRBV13, the J call TRBJ2-1; 10 nucleotides agree with TRBD2. Germline lookup yields CDR1 PRHDT and CDR2 FYEKMQ (reference sequence). V lost 0 bases, J lost 3 bases, and 14 bases stayed unmatched. The CDR3 is 20 residues long. The CDR3 region is CASSLGLKASGGDFYNEQFF. The CDR3 coding sequence is TGTGCCAGCAGCTTAGGCCTTAAGGCTAGCGGGGGAGATTTCTACAATGAGCAGTTCTTC. Combining the CDR3 with reference TRBV13 and TRBJ2-1 gives the whole variable domain AAGVIQSPRHLIKEKRETATLKCYPIPRHDTVYWYQQGPGQDPQFLISFYEKMQSDKGSIPDRFSAQQFSDYHSELNMSSLELGDSALYFCASSLGLKASGGDFYNEQFFGPGTRLTVL.

In the case of this clonotype: It may be a read error: a sequence one base away is much more abundant. The chain employs TRBV3-1 and TRBJ2-1, with TRBD2 identical over 7 bases. Germline CDR1 and CDR2: LGHDT and YNNKEL (reference sequence). This CDR3 contains 14 residues. CDR3 loop: CASSHRGGLNEQSF. The CDR3 DNA is TGTGCCAGCAGCCACCGCGGGGGACTAAATGAGCAGTCCTTC.

This rearrangement joins TRBV5-1 to TRBJ1-5; possibly TRBD1 for D (6 bases). V was cut by 4 bases and J by 3 bases, with 11 bases left in between. This CDR3 has 14 residues. Germline CDR1 is SGHRS and CDR2 is YFSETQ. CDR3 bases: TGCGCCAGCAGCCCGAGGGGGGCCAATCAGCCCCAGCATTTT. Translation gives CASSPRGANQPQHF.

In its sample, this clonotype was seen a few times. The rearrangement joins TRBV7-3 to TRBJ2-1, with D possibly TRBD1 on 6 matching bases. The CDR3 consists of 15 residues. V lost 6 bases and J 1 base, leaving 13 bases between the germline ends. Per the germline V gene, CDR1 is SGHTA and CDR2 is FQGTGA. CDR3 protein: CASSPSRGSYNEQFF. In nucleotides, the CDR3 is TGTGCCAGCAGTCCCTCAAGGGGGTCCTACAATGAGCAGTTCTTC.

This clonotype occurred many times. The chain has TRBV27 and TRBJ2-7; the match to TRBD2 covers 9 bases. CDR3 size: 16 residues. V shed 4 bases, J shed 4 bases, and the junction held 11 bases outside the gene matches. Germline-derived CDR1 and CDR2 are MNHEY and SMNVEV (reference sequence). The DNA for the CDR3 is TGTGCCAGCAGTTCGTGGCCAACTAGCGGGTCGTACGAGCAGTACTTC. Protein product: CASSSWPTSGSYEQYF.

The chain carries TRBV5-5 and TRBJ1-4, with D tentatively TRBD1 (5 bases). V dropped 5 bases and J dropped 0 bases, with 14 bases sitting between them. This CDR3 is built from 16 residues. Germline assignment: CDR1 SGHKS and CDR2 YYEKEE (reference sequence). CDR3 DNA sequence: TGTGCCAGCAGTCCCCGAGGGGAGGCAACTAATGAAAAACTGTTTTTT. It translates to CASSPRGEATNEKLFF.

This clonotype was seen only once. The genes are TRBV7-2 and TRBJ1-5; 10 nucleotides line up with TRBD1. This CDR3 is built from 16 residues. V lost 1 base and J lost 4; bases outside the gene matches: 4. The V gene's germline CDR1 is SGHTA and CDR2 FQGNSA. For the CDR3, the DNA is TGTGCCAGCAGCTTAGGGGGGGGACAGGGGAATCAGCCCCAGCATTTT. Translation: CASSLGGGQGNQPQHF.

Concerning this clonotype: Compared with germline, one end of the junction differs, possibly owing to a read error. The rearrangement uses TRBV11-1 and TRBJ2-3; TRBD1 matches 7 bases. From germline, CDR1 is SGHAT and CDR2 FQDESV (reference sequence). This CDR3 comprises 14 residues. CDR3 loop: CASSWDSITDTLYF. In nucleotides, the CDR3 is TGTGCCAGCAGCTGGGACAGCATCACAGATACGCTGTATTTT.

This clonotype was seen at least ten times. The CDR3 DNA is TGCGCCAGCAGCTCGATCGGACTAGCGAAGACCCAAGAGACCCAGTACTTC. Protein product: CASSSIGLAKTQETQYF. The V gene is TRBV5-1, the J gene TRBJ2-5; 9 bases fit TRBD2. V dropped 3 bases and J dropped 1; count of bases not matched to a gene: 10. Looked up from germline, CDR1 is SGHRS and CDR2 is YFSETQ. The length of the CDR3 is 17 residues.

Worth noting for this clonotype: This may come from a read error, since a much larger clone is one base off. The V call is TRBV10-3, the J call TRBJ2-6; perhaps TRBD1 as D (5 bases). This CDR3 has 16 amino acids. Germline assignment: CDR1 ENHRY and CDR2 SYGVKD. The CDR3: CAISQGLSSVANVLTF. The CDR3 DNA is TGTGCCATCAGCCAGGGTTTAAGCTCTGTGGCCAACGTCCTGACTTTC.

This clonotype has a handful of counts. The V and J genes are TRBV28 and TRBJ2-1, with D uncertain. Looked up from germline, CDR1 is MDHEN and CDR2 is SYDVKM. V was clipped by 3 bases and J by 0 bases, with 6 bases between them. The CDR3 contains 14 residues. CDR3 bases: TGTGCCAGCAGTTTCCAAAGCTCCTACAATGAGCAGTTCTTC. It yields the protein CASSFQSSYNEQFF.

This clonotype occurred a few times. V usage is TRBV5-1 and J usage is TRBJ2-5, with 8 bases aligning to TRBD2. After removal of 0 bases from V and 3 bases from J, the junction contained 4 bases not matched to a gene. The germline V gene has CDR1 SGHRS and CDR2 YFSETQ. This CDR3 is 15 amino acids long. For the CDR3, the DNA is TGCGCCAGCAGCTTGGGAACTAGCGGAGAAGAGACCCAGTACTTC. Translated, it gives CASSLGTSGEETQYF.

The rearrangement joins TRBV7-2 to TRBJ1-1; no firm D call. Per germline, CDR1 SGHTA and CDR2 FQGNSA. This CDR3 comprises 15 residues. V lost 5 bases to trimming and J lost 5 bases, with 18 bases between them. The chain's CDR3 is CASSQRRVSGTEAFF. The CDR3 coding sequence is TGTGCCAGCAGCCAAAGAAGGGTCTCGGGGACTGAAGCTTTCTTT. Together with reference TRBV7-2 and TRBJ1-1, the CDR3 gives the full variable domain: GAGVSQSPSNKVTEKGKDVELRCDPISGHTALYWYRQSLGQGLEFLIYFQGNSAPDKSGLPSDRFSAERTGGSVSTLTIQRTQQEDSAVYLCASSQRRVSGTEAFFGQGTRLTVV.

The sample holds many counts of this clonotype. CDR3 residues: CASSSPPYEFF. The CDR3 DNA is TGTGCCAGCAGTTCCCCGCCCTACGAGTTCTTC. The chain links TRBV6-5 to TRBJ2-1; no clear D gene. CDR1 and CDR2 from the germline V gene are MNHEY and SVGAGI. CDR3 length: 11 residues. V was cut by 4 bases and J by 14 bases, with 12 bases left in between.

This clonotype was recorded many times. The rearrangement joins TRBV5-1 to TRBJ2-1; D is undetermined. Germline-derived CDR1 and CDR2 are SGHRS and YFSETQ. This CDR3 comprises 15 residues. The germline V and J ends were trimmed by 4 bases and 2 bases, with 13 bases remaining between them. The CDR3 DNA reads as TGCGCCAGCAGCCCCATGTCTCTCCCCTACAATGAGCAGTTCTTC. It is translated as CASSPMSLPYNEQFF.